Following are 21 T cell receptor beta chains from one sample sequenced in a study of shared clonotypes between healthy human individuals (dated by TCRdb to 2018 to 2021). Library prep was done by the immunoSEQ multiplex PCR assay. This is the immuneACCESS table as TCRdb keeps it, with only in-frame sequences that have V and J called. A part of the clones is gone; compared with another copy, unresolved V genes explain less than half, and the rest is unexplained. Within this sample are about 2.5 million clones, with 80% to 95% of them counted one time only. 0.37% of the sample goes to the ten largest clones. Material for sequencing was naive CD4+ T cells from PBMCs. According to the study, the label for this sample's cell subset or site signals: CD45RA+ positively selected. The receptor set was obtained from a man aged 18 to 30 in good health. Some clones in this sample may be carry-over from other donors' samples.

This chain joins TRBV23-1 and TRBJ1-3; 7 nucleotides line up with TRBD1. TRBV23-1 belongs to the ORF category, with a function that is uncertain. CDR3 length: 18 amino acids. V dropped 7 bases and J dropped 3; count of bases not matched to a gene: 18. The DNA for the CDR3 is TGCGCCAGCATCGATTTGGACAGGAGCCTACGATATGGAAACACCATATATTTT. Its protein is CASIDLDRSLRYGNTIYF.

This chain links TRBV28 with TRBJ2-2, with 12 bases identical to TRBD1. After removal of 6 bases from V and 4 bases from J, the junction contained 6 bases not matched to a gene. This CDR3 contains 16 residues. The germline gives CDR1 MDHEN, CDR2 SYDVKM. The CDR3 is CASSGTGGGSTGELFF. The DNA for the CDR3 is TGTGCCAGCAGCGGGACAGGGGGCGGGTCCACCGGGGAGCTGTTTTTT.

V usage is TRBV7-2 and J usage is TRBJ2-1; D is possibly TRBD2 (6 bases). The germline gives CDR1 SGHTA, CDR2 FQGNSA. This CDR3 is 14 amino acids long. Trimming took off 5 bases at V and 9 bases at J, with 17 bases between the two ends. Written as DNA, the CDR3 is TGTGCCAGCAGCCCCCCCCGGGAGTTGGCTGAGCAGTTCTTC. Its translation: CASSPPRELAEQFF.

The chain combines TRBV5-1 with TRBJ2-5, with 14 bases lining up with TRBD2. The V gene end was trimmed by 0 bases and the J gene end by 3 bases; junction bases not matched to a gene: 1. This CDR3 is 16 amino acids long. From germline, CDR1 is SGHRS and CDR2 YFSETQ. Here the CDR3 reads CASSLATSGREETQYF. CDR3 DNA: TGCGCCAGCAGCTTGGCGACTAGCGGGAGGGAAGAGACCCAGTACTTC.

The genes are TRBV28 and TRBJ2-4, with D perhaps assigned TRBD1 or TRBD2 (6 bases each). Germline CDR1 reads MDHEN; CDR2 reads SYDVKM. The CDR3 has 15 amino acids. V gave up 7 bases and J gave up 1 base, with 14 bases separating them. The CDR3 reads CASTGRGLAKNIQYF. In nucleotides, the CDR3 is TGTGCCAGCACAGGCCGGGGGCTTGCCAAAAACATTCAGTACTTC.

In its sample, this clone was seen a few times. CDR3 in amino acids: CASSPQRNTEAFF. The CDR3 DNA is TGCGCCAGCAGTCCACAGAGGAACACTGAAGCTTTCTTT. The chain recombines TRBV10-1 with TRBJ1-1; D unresolved. Germline CDR1 is WNHNN and CDR2 is SYGVQD (reference sequence). The CDR3 totals 13 residues. V shed 5 bases and J shed 1 base, with 8 bases lying between them.

V gene TRBV7-8 combines with J gene TRBJ1-3; 10 bases are a match to TRBD1. V gave up 4 bases and J gave up 0 bases; unmatched junction bases: 6. Germline-derived CDR1 and CDR2 are SGHVS and FQNEAQ. The CDR3 is made up of 17 amino acids. The CDR3 sequence: CASSSRTGGSSGNTIYF. CDR3 coding DNA: TGTGCCAGCAGCTCTCGGACAGGGGGAAGCTCTGGAAACACCATATATTTT.

CDR3 sequence reads: CASSTGGGSPLHF. The CDR3 region has the DNA TGTGCCAGCAGTACAGGGGGAGGCTCACCCCTCCACTTT. The chain employs TRBV7-2 and TRBJ1-6; TRBD1 aligns across 8 bases. The length of the CDR3 is 13 residues. The ends lost 6 bases at V and 10 bases at J; junction bases unmatched: 5. Germline V gives CDR1 SGHTA, CDR2 FQGNSA.

The V and J genes are TRBV29-1 and TRBJ1-2; no definite D call. The CDR3 has 12 amino acids. Trimming shortened V by 3 bases and J by 8 bases, and 13 bases separated the two germline ends. Germline CDR1 reads SQVTM; CDR2 reads ANQGSEA. CDR3 sequence: CSVDGRLEGYTF. The CDR3, as DNA: TGCAGCGTTGATGGCCGGTTGGAGGGCTACACCTTC.

This chain links TRBV5-6 with TRBJ2-5; 10 nucleotides match TRBD1. V gave up 3 bases and J gave up 0 bases; unmatched junction bases: 5. The CDR3 loop spans 16 amino acids. Germline lookup yields CDR1 SGHDT and CDR2 YYEEEE. In DNA, the CDR3 is TGTGCCAGCAGCTACGGGACAGGGGAGTACCAAGAGACCCAGTACTTC. Protein sequence: CASSYGTGEYQETQYF.

This sequence joins TRBV5-1 and TRBJ2-1, with 9 bases identical to TRBD2. The germline V gene encodes CDR1 SGHRS and CDR2 YFSETQ. The CDR3 has 16 amino acids. V lost 0 bases and J lost 10; bases outside the gene matches: 11. DNA for the CDR3: TGCGCCAGCAGCTTGGGCTTCGGCGGGAGGGTCAGCGAGCAGTTCTTC. Residues: CASSLGFGGRVSEQFF.

The chain uses TRBV10-3 and TRBJ2-3, with unresolved D. The V end was cut by 1 base, the J end by 3 bases, with 2 bases between. The CDR3 contains 12 residues. Germline V gene lookup returns CDR1 ENHRY and CDR2 SYGVKD. The CDR3 coding sequence is TGTGCCATCAGTGAGTGGACAGATACGCAGTATTTT. Encoded protein: CAISEWTDTQYF.

The J gene is TRBJ1-4, the V gene TRBV7-2, with a weak D call TRBD1 (5 bases). This CDR3 is built from 16 residues. CDR1 is SGHTA, CDR2 FQGNSA, per germline. Trimming took off 5 bases at V and 4 bases at J, with 17 bases between the two ends. Here the CDR3 DNA reads TGTGCCAGCAGCCCTAGACCAGGGCAAAGTAATGAAAAACTGTTTTTT. Translated, it gives CASSPRPGQSNEKLFF. The variable domain in full, with the rest retrieved from reference TRBV7-2 and TRBJ1-4, is GAGVSQSPSNKVTEKGKDVELRCDPISGHTALYWYRQSLGQGLEFLIYFQGNSAPDKSGLPSDRFSAERTGGSVSTLTIQRTQQEDSAVYLCASSPRPGQSNEKLFFGSGTQLSVL.

This chain connects TRBV7-9 to TRBJ1-3; D uncertain. The CDR3 has 14 amino acids. V was pared by 5 bases and J by 2 bases, with 10 bases between. Germline CDR1 reads SEHNR; CDR2 reads FQNEAQ (reference sequence). The CDR3 protein is CASSDLGTGNTIYF. DNA of the CDR3: TGTGCCAGCAGCGACCTCGGCACTGGAAACACCATATATTTT. Drawing the rest from reference TRBV7-9 and TRBJ1-3, the complete variable domain is DTGVSQNPRHKITKRGQNVTFRCDPISEHNRLYWYRQTLGQGPEFLTYFQNEAQLEKSRLLSDRFSAERPKGSFSTLEIQRTEQGDSAMYLCASSDLGTGNTIYFGEGSWLTVV.

The chain uses TRBV6-1 and TRBJ1-1; D is unresolved. Germline CDR1 and CDR2: MNHNS and SASEGT. V was cut by 2 bases and J by 1 base, with 8 bases left in between. The CDR3 is 14 residues long. CDR3 sequence (DNA): TGTGCCAGCAGTGAAAGCGGCAAGAACACTGAAGCTTTCTTT. Amino acids: CASSESGKNTEAFF.

V usage is TRBV12-5 and J usage is TRBJ2-6; TRBD2 aligns across 13 bases. The CDR3 runs to 17 residues. The J segment lost 0 bases and the V segment lost 4 bases, leaving 0 bases of the junction unmatched. The V gene's germline CDR1 is LGHNT and CDR2 FRNRAP. CDR3 coding DNA: TGTGCTAGTGGTTGGACTAGCGGGAGCTCTGGGGCCAACGTCCTGACTTTC. Translated, it gives CASGWTSGSSGANVLTF.

The sample holds a few counts of this clone. The sample carries other DNA sequences with the same CDR3. CDR3 amino acids: CASSPDRGYGYTF. DNA of the CDR3: TGTGCCAGCAGTCCGGACAGGGGGTATGGCTACACCTTC. The rearrangement links TRBV28 to TRBJ1-2, with 10 bases matching TRBD1. The CDR3 is made up of 13 amino acids. V lost 5 bases to trimming and J lost 5 bases; unmatched junction nucleotides: 2. CDR1 and CDR2 (germline): MDHEN, SYDVKM.

The V and J genes are TRBV2 and TRBJ2-7, with D maybe TRBD2 (7 bases). This CDR3 has 15 residues. V gave up 8 bases and J gave up 6 bases, with 23 bases separating them. CDR1 and CDR2 (germline): SNHLY, FYNNEI. The CDR3 here is CASGSEGGYGVEQYF. In nucleotides, the CDR3 is TGTGCCAGCGGGTCCGAGGGGGGGTACGGAGTCGAGCAGTACTTC.

Comments on this clone: Within the sample, other DNA sequences also encode this same CDR3. J is TRBJ2-1 and V is TRBV10-3, with D possibly TRBD2 on 6 matching bases. The CDR3 runs 15 residues. The V and J ends lost 2 bases and 0 bases respectively, with 8 bases between them. From germline, CDR1 is ENHRY and CDR2 SYGVKD. CDR3 region: CAISEGGSSYNEQFF. In nucleotides, the CDR3 is TGTGCCATCAGTGAGGGGGGGAGCTCCTACAATGAGCAGTTCTTC.

The chain is built from TRBV6-6 and TRBJ1-3; 7 bases fit TRBD1. This CDR3 has 14 residues. The germline V gene has CDR1 MNHNY and CDR2 SVGAGI (reference sequence). Trimming at V came to 6 bases and at J to 2 bases, leaving 4 bases not matched to a gene. The CDR3 loop is CASRRDRAGNTIYF. The CDR3 DNA reads as TGTGCCAGCAGGAGAGACAGGGCTGGAAACACCATATATTTT.

V gene TRBV28 combines with J gene TRBJ2-1; maybe TRBD2 (5 bases). Germline V CDR1 and CDR2: MDHEN, SYDVKM. Deletions cut 10 bases from V and 6 bases from J, with 13 bases between. The CDR3 contains 12 residues. CDR3 in DNA: TGTGCCACCCTGACCGCGGGCAATGAGCAGTTCTTC. It yields the protein CATLTAGNEQFF.